The clone carrying this T cell receptor (beta chain) was detected only once. The target antigen is unknown. This record comes from a study of cytomegalovirus exposure and HLA in healthy donors. Study-wide results and limits: Subsequent analysis revealed that first-cohort TCR clusters tended to co-occur in the 90 to 150 validation repertoires.

Clones were read by immunoSEQ multiplex PCR, and TCRdb kept only the in-frame ones, dropping some. In the table there are around 86,000 clones, approximately 94% of which are singletons. Germline CDR1 MDHEN, CDR2 SYDVKM. The ends lost 6 bases at V and 3 bases at J; junction bases unmatched: 7. CDR3 size: 14 residues. V and J are TRBV28 and TRBJ1-2; 7 bases match TRBD1. This TCR was sampled from a woman younger than 45 in good health and CMV-seropositive. The sequenced sample consisted of PBMCs. CDR3 nucleotides: TGTGCCAGCAGAGCAGGGGGTTATCACTATGGCTACACCTTC. Protein: CASRAGGYHYGYTF.